This TCR beta chain is from a study of tumor-infiltrating lymphocytes in primary liver carcinoma. Germline DNA was also extracted, with blood RNA taken from unsorted whole blood. The CDR3 contains 13 residues. A primer in the constant region served to generate TCR beta cDNA from 500 ng of total RNA. Three-round nested multiplex PCR performed with slightly modified ARM-PCR produced the TCR beta libraries. A C-beta reverse primer was combined with TRBV1-TRBV30 forward primers in the first two PCR rounds, and each round had 10 cycles. MiXCR was run by TCRdb on the multiplex PCR reads, yielding one entry per CDR3 protein. The repertoire holds about 320,000 distinct CDR3 sequences, with 65% as singletons. Worth noting for this clonotype: The junction differs from germline at one of its ends, possibly a read error.

The V and J genes are TRBV12-3 or TRBV12-4 and TRBJ2-3, with 8 bases lining up with TRBD2. The clonotype was recovered from a man between 40 and 49 years old with primary liver carcinoma and hepatitis B virus infection. The sequenced material came from peripheral blood. The CDR3 region is CASSSREGDTQYF. CDR3 bases: TGCGCCAGCAGTTCCCGGGAGGGAGATACGCAGTATTTT.